What follows describes a single T cell receptor beta chain. Its matching antigen is unknown. This specimen belongs to a study of OX40 agonist ivuxolimab in advanced cancers. Across the whole study: Patients with prior anti-PD-1, anti-PD-L1 or anti-CTLA-4 therapy were eligible; 35% to 45% had some.

Patients had blood sampled at baseline and again on cycle 4 day 1 and cycle 7 day 1. Germline assignment: CDR1 SGHNT and CDR2 YENEEA. The CDR3 has 15 residues. V was clipped by 5 bases and J by 1 base, with 13 bases between them. General study results and limits: Fewer expanded clones were found on average in CD4+ than in CD8+ T cells.

Generated by immunoSEQ multiplex PCR, the TCRdb table keeps only in-frame clones and is missing some. The sample contains about 81,000 clones, about 80% of which appear only once. The chain couples TRBV11-3 to TRBJ2-3, with D tentatively TRBD1 or TRBD2 (7 bases each). The source was CD4+ or CD8+ T cells sorted from blood, collected in a trial of the OX40 agonist ivuxolimab. This receptor was identified in an adult with an advanced solid tumor such as melanoma, head and neck, liver or kidney cancer. The CDR3: CASSQGGGGTDTQYF. The CDR3 DNA sequence: TGTGCCAGCAGCCAGGGGGGAGGGGGCACAGATACGCAGTATTTT.